This note documents a single TCR beta chain sequence. Its target is not known. TCRdb passed the reads through MiXCR, listing each CDR3 protein once. This sample has 350,000 to 400,000 distinct CDR3 sequences, with just under 35% found just once. The source of the sample is a study of T cell repertoires in cytomegalovirus infection. As for the study in general: CMV infection together with matching HLA type was indicated by public TCR beta signatures.

Whole-study findings and limits: HLA-C-restricted, CMV-specific TCR beta clonotypes were dominant ex vivo. Based on cumulative public TCR beta family frequency, carriers of CMV plus the relevant HLA were identified.

V trimming: 3 bases; J trimming: 1 base; junction bases outside the gene matches: 7. This CDR3 has 16 amino acids. Germline values: CDR1 LNHDA, CDR2 SQIVND (reference sequence). The clonotype was recovered from a human donor in good health (CMV status not recorded). Some clones in this sample may be carry-over from other donors' samples. This rearrangement joins TRBV19 to TRBJ1-1; 8 nucleotides match TRBD1. The material sequenced was cultured PBMCs, taken from culture after CMV antigen stimulation. The CDR3 DNA reads as TGTGCCAGTAGTATTTTAGTAGGGACAGGGAACACTGAAGCTTTCTTT. It specifies CASSILVGTGNTEAFF.